A single T cell receptor (beta chain) is shown here with its context. Its antigen is unknown. Built from TCR beta cDNA, the libraries had unique molecular identifiers in them. TCRdb passed the PCR reads through MiXCR, listing each CDR3 protein once. Here the sample spans over 700,000 distinct CDR3 sequences, just under 30% being singletons. The data originate from a study of post-analysis software for immune sequencing data. Study-wide points: Normalized Chao1 diversity was significantly lower in multiple sclerosis patients than in controls. Patients showed TRBV5-6, TRBV5-1 and TRBV20-1 among a few TRBV segments more frequent than in controls.

With V trimmed by 3 bases and J by 2 bases, 8 bases remained unmatched. The CDR3 consists of 16 residues. CDR1 and CDR2 from the germline V gene are KGHSH and LQKENI. This TCR came from a girl aged 10-17 years with multiple sclerosis. The chain has TRBV18 and TRBJ2-3, with TRBD2 identical over 7 bases. The sequenced sample consisted of blood. The CDR3 region is CASSPSASGLTDTQYF. Here the CDR3 DNA reads TGTGCCAGCTCACCCTCCGCTAGCGGCCTCACAGATACGCAGTATTTT.